The text below deals with one TCR beta chain. The data originate from a study of OX40 agonist ivuxolimab in advanced cancers. Clones were read by immunoSEQ multiplex PCR, and TCRdb kept only the in-frame ones, dropping some. The sample holds roughly 76,000 clones, just over 85% seen once. CDR1 is ENHRY, CDR2 SYGVKD, per germline. V was cut by 7 bases and J by 2 bases, with 8 bases left in between. The CDR3 has 12 residues. The genes are TRBV10-3 and TRBJ1-2; a possible D gene is TRBD1 (5 bases). Sequencing used CD4+ or CD8+ T cells sorted from blood, obtained in a trial of the OX40 agonist ivuxolimab. This clonotype was sampled from an adult with an advanced solid tumor such as melanoma, head and neck, liver or kidney cancer. CDR3 sequence (DNA): TGTGCCATCATAGACAGCAACTATGGCTACACCTTC. This sequence encodes CAIIDSNYGYTF.